These 8 T cell receptor beta chains were all obtained from the same sample, sequenced in a study of blood T cells in healthy people across ages. A J-beta primer mix and a sample-barcoded 5' primer were used in a second PCR of about 7 to 12 cycles. Each CDR3 protein gets one entry after TCRdb re-called the 5' RACE reads with MiXCR. The data contain approximately 2,000,000 distinct CDR3 sequences, roughly two fifths of them seen just once; the ten biggest clones take up 20% to 25%. The sample taken for sequencing was blood. Every receptor here comes from a human donor in good health.

The table lists this clonotype with a few counts. This chain links TRBV18 with TRBJ2-2; the D is unclear. Trimming pared 4 bases from V and 8 bases from J, leaving 8 bases between. The CDR3 sequence is 12 residues long. Germline V gene data show CDR1 as KGHSH and CDR2 as LQKENI. The CDR3 DNA follows: TGTGCCAGCTCACAATTGACAGGGGAGCTGTTTTTT. This sequence encodes CASSQLTGELFF.

This clonotype was detected only a few times. The rearrangement joins TRBV27 to TRBJ1-1, with D unclear. Trimming took 0 bases from V and 0 from J, leaving 11 bases between them. The germline V gene has CDR1 MNHEY and CDR2 SMNVEV (reference sequence). CDR3 length: 16 residues. CDR3 DNA: TGTGCCAGCAGTTTATCGGTTTACAGACTGAACACTGAAGCTTTCTTT. The encoded protein is CASSLSVYRLNTEAFF.

In this sample, this clonotype turned up a few times. The rearrangement uses TRBV5-5 and TRBJ2-3; TRBD1 agrees at 9 bases. V lost 6 bases to trimming and J lost 4 bases; unmatched junction nucleotides: 18. The CDR3 covers 18 residues. Germline CDR1 reads SGHKS; CDR2 reads YYEKEE (reference sequence). The DNA for the CDR3 is TGTGCCAGCACCCCGACACCGAGGACAGGGGTCGGGGCAGATACGCAGTATTTT. Encoded protein: CASTPTPRTGVGADTQYF.

A few counts support this clonotype. The CDR3 DNA reads TGCGCCAGCAGCCCGGGACATAGCTCTGGGGCCAACGTCCTGACTTTC. It translates to CASSPGHSSGANVLTF. V gene TRBV4-3 combines with J gene TRBJ2-6; perhaps TRBD1 as D (6 bases). Between the trimmed V and J ends, which lost 4 bases and 0 bases, there was a span of 10 bases. CDR3 size: 16 residues. Germline-derived CDR1 and CDR2 are LGHNA and YSLEER.

This clonotype was detected a few times. The gene calls are TRBV7-2 and TRBJ1-2; D perhaps matches TRBD1 (6 bases). V was pared by 2 bases and J by 4 bases, with 14 bases between. CDR3 length: 15 residues. Germline V CDR1 and CDR2: SGHTA, FQGNSA. CDR3 sequence reads: CASSLRGPNTYGYTF. The CDR3 DNA reads as TGTGCCAGCAGCTTACGGGGGCCTAACACCTATGGCTACACCTTC.

V is TRBV9 and J is TRBJ1-6; 7 positions match TRBD1. The CDR3 is made up of 16 amino acids. The germline CDR1 and CDR2 sequences are SGDLS and YYNGEE. V lost 4 bases, J lost 10 bases, and 14 bases stayed unmatched. The CDR3 loop reads CASSPLGQSESSPLHF. CDR3 in DNA: TGTGCCAGCAGCCCCTTGGGACAGTCAGAATCCTCACCCCTCCACTTT.

The chain carries TRBV29-1 and TRBJ2-1, with D possibly matching TRBD2 (6 bases). CDR1 is SQVTM, CDR2 ANQGSEA, per germline. This CDR3 has 15 amino acids. V was shortened by 5 bases and J by 0 bases, with 14 bases between the two germline ends. The CDR3 nucleotides read TGCAGCGTTTTTAGCGGATCCGACTCCTACAATGAGCAGTTCTTC. The encoded protein is CSVFSGSDSYNEQFF.

In its sample, this clonotype was seen a few times. The chain employs TRBV5-1 and TRBJ2-7; possibly TRBD1 for D (5 bases). CDR1 is SGHRS, CDR2 YFSETQ, per germline. The ends were cut back, 0 bases at V and 4 bases at J, with 14 bases in the middle. This CDR3 comprises 15 residues. The CDR3 nucleotides are TGCGCCAGCAGCTTGGAGGCAGGGCTCAGTTACGAGCAGTACTTC. This codes for CASSLEAGLSYEQYF.